Here is one TCR beta chain with its context. Its antigen is currently unknown. The data originate from a study of cytomegalovirus exposure and HLA in healthy donors. Across the whole study: Early released data comprised tens of millions of unique TCRs from HLA-typed donors. The study's findings and limits: A later analysis reportedly identified an Asian-associated ancestry cluster as carrying fewer N-insertions than the roughly 700-donor mean. Later analysis showed TCR association rates varying by HLA locus, highest for DRB1 and lowest for HLA-C.

The PCR was carried out with 60 Vbeta primers and 13 Jbeta primers. Sequencing was performed with immunoSEQ multiplex PCR; in TCRdb, only in-frame clones are kept and a portion is missing. This table has under 150,000 clones, 82% appearing once. Sequenced material: PBMCs. The TCR sequence derives from a male donor in good health and CMV-seronegative.

The CDR3, as DNA: TGCGCCAGCAGCTTGCCCGATCAGGACAGTGAGCTTGCCCAGTACTTC. Its protein product is CASSLPDQDSELAQYF. V gene TRBV5-1 combines with J gene TRBJ2-5, with a weak D call TRBD1 (6 bases). The V end lost 1 base, the J end lost 9 bases, and 22 bases lay between the germline ends. The CDR3 length is 16 residues. The germline gives CDR1 SGHRS, CDR2 YFSETQ.